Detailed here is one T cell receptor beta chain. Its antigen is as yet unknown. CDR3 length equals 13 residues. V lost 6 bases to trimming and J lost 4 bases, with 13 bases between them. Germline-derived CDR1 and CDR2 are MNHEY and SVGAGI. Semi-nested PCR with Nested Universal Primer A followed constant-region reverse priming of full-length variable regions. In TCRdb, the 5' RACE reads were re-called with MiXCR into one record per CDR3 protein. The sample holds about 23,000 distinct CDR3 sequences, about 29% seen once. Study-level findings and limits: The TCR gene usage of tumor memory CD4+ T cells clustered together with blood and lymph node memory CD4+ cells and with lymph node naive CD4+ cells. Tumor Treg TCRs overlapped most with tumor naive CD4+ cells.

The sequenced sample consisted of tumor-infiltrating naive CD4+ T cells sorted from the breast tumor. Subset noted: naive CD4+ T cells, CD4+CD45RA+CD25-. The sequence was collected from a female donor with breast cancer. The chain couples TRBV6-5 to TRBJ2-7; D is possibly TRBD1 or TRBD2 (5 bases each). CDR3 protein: CASSPGAFYEQYF. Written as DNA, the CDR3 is TGTGCCAGCAGCCCCGGGGCATTTTACGAGCAGTACTTC.